This TCR beta chain derives from a study of identical twins. Each CDR3 protein is one row after TCRdb ran MiXCR on the 5' RACE reads. The sample includes about 220,000 distinct CDR3 sequences, around 6.9% of them seen just once. CDR3 length equals 19 residues. In germline, CDR1 is SGDLS, CDR2 YYNGEE. Unmatched junction bases numbered 11, after V lost 0 bases and J lost 0 bases. The sample was also reused in another study, on yellow fever vaccine responses in identical twins.

This clonotype originated in a woman younger than 30 in good health. The material sequenced was memory (CD45RO+) T cells sorted from blood. The chain employs TRBV9 and TRBJ2-3, with 9 bases identical to TRBD2. CDR3 protein: CASSVALSGRRLSTDTQYF. The CDR3 DNA reads as TGTGCCAGCAGCGTAGCACTGAGCGGGAGGCGTCTTAGCACAGATACGCAGTATTTT.